The 11 T cell receptor beta chains below all came from one sample that was sequenced in a study of T cells after posttransplantation cyclophosphamide. The repertoire was sequenced with immunoSEQ multiplex PCR; TCRdb's copy has only in-frame clones and lacks some. This sample has about 3,400 clones; about 86% occur once, and the top ten carry roughly a fifth. Sequences were obtained from CD8+ T cells sorted from bone marrow. The receptors shown here come from a woman aged 55-70 years in good health, CMV-negative, and a related stem cell transplant donor.

This rearrangement joins TRBV27 to TRBJ1-1, with TRBD1 as a possible D gene (5 bases). Per germline, CDR1 MNHEY and CDR2 SMNVEV (reference sequence). V gave up 0 bases and J gave up 11 bases, with 19 bases separating them. The CDR3 has 15 amino acids. This chain's CDR3 is CASSLSRDGSREAFF. Written as DNA, the CDR3 is TGTGCCAGCAGTTTATCCCGGGACGGATCTCGGGAGGCTTTCTTT.

V usage is TRBV6-6 and J usage is TRBJ2-7; D might be TRBD1 (6 bases). Germline V gives CDR1 MNHNY, CDR2 SVGAGI (reference sequence). V was trimmed by 4 bases and J by 1 base, leaving 14 bases between them. The CDR3 length is 15 residues. The CDR3 protein is CASSSGAPNSYEQYV. Here the CDR3 DNA reads TGTGCCAGCAGTTCAGGGGCCCCAAATTCCTACGAGCAGTACGTC.

The V call is TRBV7-8, the J call TRBJ2-1; a weak D match, TRBD1 (5 bases). Germline CDR1 reads SGHVS; CDR2 reads FQNEAQ. This CDR3 spans 15 amino acids. V was shortened by 1 base and J by 0 bases, with 7 bases between the two germline ends. The CDR3 region has the DNA TGTGCCAGCAGCTTAGGACAGAACTCCTACAATGAGCAGTTCTTC. Encoded protein: CASSLGQNSYNEQFF.

The genes are TRBV28 and TRBJ2-7, with TRBD1 as a possible D gene (6 bases). Germline CDR1 reads MDHEN; CDR2 reads SYDVKM. The CDR3 totals 15 residues. Trimming cost V 5 bases and J 0 bases, with 14 bases left between them. DNA of the CDR3: TGTGCCAGCAGTCTAACAGTGACAGGCTCCTACGAGCAGTACTTC. Residues: CASSLTVTGSYEQYF.

V is TRBV7-9 and J is TRBJ2-1, with 7 bases lining up with TRBD1. CDR3 size: 15 residues. Germline CDR1 is SEHNR and CDR2 is FQNEAQ (reference sequence). The trim removed 3 bases at V and 3 bases at J, leaving 5 bases unmatched. The CDR3 region is CASSFGHRGYNEQFF. CDR3 sequence (DNA): TGTGCCAGCAGCTTCGGTCACAGGGGCTACAATGAGCAGTTCTTC.

This clone was recorded once. The chain links TRBV9 to TRBJ1-2; no clear D gene. The CDR3 sequence is 17 residues long. CDR1 is SGDLS, CDR2 YYNGEE, per germline. Trimming took 0 bases from V and 4 from J, leaving 19 bases between them. The CDR3 loop is CASSVGGYPTSGYGYTF. In DNA, the CDR3 is TGTGCCAGCAGCGTAGGAGGGTACCCTACTTCTGGCTATGGCTACACCTTC.

The chain employs TRBV7-8 and TRBJ2-7; 10 positions agree with TRBD1. Germline V lookup: CDR1 SGHVS, CDR2 FQNEAQ. CDR3 length: 15 amino acids. J lost 4 bases, V lost 4 bases, and 7 bases had no gene match. As DNA, the CDR3 is TGTGCCAGCAGCTCCGGGACAGGGGAAGGTTACGAGCAGTACGTC. Translation gives CASSSGTGEGYEQYV.

This sequence joins TRBV4-3 and TRBJ1-5, with a weak D call TRBD1 (6 bases). From germline, CDR1 is LGHNA and CDR2 YSLEER. Trimming cost V 0 bases and J 3 bases, with 15 bases left between them. The CDR3 consists of 17 residues. CDR3 sequence reads: CASSQDLRGGPNQPQHF. The CDR3 nucleotides read TGCGCCAGCAGCCAAGATCTGAGGGGGGGGCCCAATCAGCCCCAGCATTTT.

This clone was detected a few times. The genes are TRBV7-2 and TRBJ1-1; 9 positions match TRBD1. Germline CDR1 reads SGHTA; CDR2 reads FQGNSA. The V segment lost 5 bases and the J segment 6 bases; nucleotides outside the gene matches: 4. The length of the CDR3 is 13 residues. CDR3 amino acids: CASSPTGGPEAFF. The CDR3, as DNA: TGTGCCAGCAGCCCTACAGGGGGCCCTGAAGCTTTCTTT.

The chain links TRBV6-5 to TRBJ1-2, with 9 bases lining up with TRBD1. Germline assignment: CDR1 MNHEY and CDR2 SVGAGI. This CDR3 region has 14 residues. V gave up 0 bases and J gave up 5 bases; unmatched junction bases: 1. As DNA, the CDR3 is TGTGCCAGCAGTTACTCTGACAGGGGGTATGGCTACACCTTC. Its translation: CASSYSDRGYGYTF.

This clone was observed a handful of times. V and J are TRBV19 and TRBJ2-2; the D gene is possibly TRBD2 (5 bases). CDR3 size: 16 residues. V lost 3 bases and J lost 3, with 14 bases in between. CDR1 and CDR2 from the germline V gene are LNHDA and SQIVND (reference sequence). The CDR3 bases are TGTGCCAGTAGTATTCCCACCCCGGACTACACCGGGGAGCTGTTTTTT. Its translation is CASSIPTPDYTGELFF.